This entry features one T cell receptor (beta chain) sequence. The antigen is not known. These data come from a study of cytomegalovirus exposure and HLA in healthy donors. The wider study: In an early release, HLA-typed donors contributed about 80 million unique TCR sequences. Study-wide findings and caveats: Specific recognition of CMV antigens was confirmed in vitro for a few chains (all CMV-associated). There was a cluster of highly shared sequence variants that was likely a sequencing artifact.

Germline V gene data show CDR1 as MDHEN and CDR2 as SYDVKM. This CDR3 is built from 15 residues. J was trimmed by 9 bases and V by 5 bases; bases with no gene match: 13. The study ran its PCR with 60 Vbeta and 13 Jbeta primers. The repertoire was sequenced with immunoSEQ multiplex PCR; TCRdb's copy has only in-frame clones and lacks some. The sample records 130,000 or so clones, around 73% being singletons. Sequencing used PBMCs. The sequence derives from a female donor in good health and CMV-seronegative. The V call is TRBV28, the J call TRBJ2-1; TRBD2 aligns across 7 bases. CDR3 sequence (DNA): TGTGCCAGCAGTCCGTTAGCGGGTAGGGACGTTGAGCAGTTCTTC. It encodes CASSPLAGRDVEQFF.